The present T cell receptor (beta chain) was sequenced within a study of cytomegalovirus exposure and HLA in healthy donors (dated by TCRdb to about 2017). About the investigation overall: According to an earlier analysis of 587 of the donors, about 190 million T cells yielded roughly 110 million unique TCR beta sequences and more than 250 Gb of sequence data. Besides the first cohort of approximately 670 subjects, a separate validation cohort made up of 120 different subjects was used. The study aimed to test whether signatures of past pathogen exposure could be identified by cataloging public T cell receptors. The later analysis used no new phenotypic data to find candidate immune exposures, relying instead on TCR beta sequences and their occurrence across donors. Because of strong linkage in the cohort, roughly 5 DR-DQ haplotypes were treated as single units for association and clustering. Among under 450 genotyped donors of the cohort, an average of approximately 250,000 unique TCR beta nucleotide sequences were sequenced per donor, roughly 18% of them non-productive. Typing coverage varied by locus: roughly 620-640 donors for A, B, C, DRB1 and DQB1; about 520 for DQA1; more than 600 for DPA1; around 490 for DPB1. An early release covering 500 to 750 HLA-typed donors comprised about 310 gigabases of sequencing data and roughly 85 million unique TCR sequences. A later genetic analysis took genome-wide SNP genotypes for about three fifths of the 666 donors and used that subset as a discovery cohort. All discovery cohort repertoires had been generated using a single sequencing platform. In an earlier analysis of about 590 of the donors, high-throughput TCR beta sequencing was used to judge whether each TCR beta V gene segment behaved as functional or pseudogenic. HLA typing included class I and class II loci at four-digit resolution. The study profiled the T cell repertoires of 500 to 800 subjects by immunosequencing and related them to cytomegalovirus serostatus. Alongside the repertoire data, information on donor age, sex, ethnicity and CMV serostatus was compiled. A later analysis re-analyzed previously published TCR beta repertoires from 660 or so donors and added high-resolution HLA genotyping to study TCR occurrence patterns. Among the roughly 400 genotyped donors, about 85% belonged to the genetic ancestry cluster associated with self-reported Caucasian donors. To predict cytomegalovirus infection status, the study brought together high-throughput TCR immunosequencing, statistical association of individual TCRs with disease status, and machine learning. Findings and caveats that apply to the study as a whole: According to a later genetic analysis, donors in an Asian-associated ancestry cluster had fewer N-insertions in productive TCRs than the roughly 700-donor mean. Some IMGT-functional V segments, including TRBV6-2 and TRBV6-3, could not be told apart with the 87-base-pair reads, so those segments were excluded. A total of 150 or so TCR beta chains were listed by the study as associated with cytomegalovirus. Most TCR sequences were seen in very few donors, while some public TCRs were found in many individuals. Because counts were too low, 15 to 20 rarely observed V segments, including chromosome 9 orphons, were excluded from the earlier analysis of 587 of the donors. Roughly uniform sequencing depth across donors was assumed in presence/absence analyses, although this assumption may not hold. Strong co-occurrence of HLA alleles, especially DR and DQ, made assigning TCR associations to individual alleles difficult. According to a later analysis, TCR association rates differed among HLA loci, with DRB1 alleles showing the most associated TCRs and HLA-C alleles showing the fewest. In vitro tests confirmed that a few of the cytomegalovirus-associated TCR beta chains recognize cytomegalovirus antigens. Because HLA typing was unavailable for some donors at each locus, only the typed subset was used in association tests. In an earlier analysis of 450 to 750 of the donors, most TCR beta V segments appeared in productive rearrangements about 87% or about 30% of the time, broadly matching IMGT annotations. Most CMV-associated TCR beta chains appeared to be HLA-restricted in a later analysis, and the HLA associations seemed to be driven largely by CMV exposure. Linkage disequilibrium might explain the correlated functional status among segregating V segments, but an unknown experimental factor could not be ruled out. The authors suggested that the approach could potentially be generalized to other disease states and immunological phenotypes. A later analysis found that HLA-associated TCR beta chains were more clonally expanded and had lower generation probabilities than equally common non-associated chains. In both the original and validation cohorts, the classifier was reported to diagnose cytomegalovirus status with high specificity and sensitivity. This cohort had only TCR beta chains sequenced, and the lack of alpha or paired-chain data limited which features could be detected. A further reported finding was that TCR beta sequences accurately predicted the HLA-A and HLA-B alleles for most subjects in the first cohort. Several of the top co-occurrence clusters appeared to be linked to parvovirus B19, influenza, CMV and Epstein-Barr virus, according to a later analysis. At a false discovery rate of 0.05, a later analysis linked some 17,000 TCR beta sequences to specific HLA alleles. A cluster of highly shared sequence variants was judged likely to represent a technical artifact of the sequencing pipeline. CMV serostatus was the only immune exposure information available for the cohort. A later genetic analysis associated a missense DCLRE1C variant with V-gene and J-gene trimming of TCR beta chains, and an independent cohort replicated the association.

The cohort was made up of 666 healthy bone marrow donors. At the time of sampling, every cohort member was nominally healthy, though immune exposures that went unrecorded were likely present. The donor tested CMV seronegative, placing the donor among the roughly 350 seronegative members of the cohort. A peripheral blood sample was provided by each donor, and peripheral blood mononuclear cells were used for TCR beta sequencing. Genomic DNA extraction from the blood cell samples was performed with the Qiagen DNeasy Blood Extraction Kit. On this clone: Its antigen has not been determined. Base-call qualities are not available, and no considerably larger clone is one nucleotide away.

Based on the germline V gene, the CDR1 and CDR2 sequences are SGHRS and YFSETQ. The CDR3 measures 16 amino acids from cysteine to phenylalanine. The DNA shown is the 48-base CDR3, in frame from base 1. V is cut by 4 bases and J by 2 bases, and the space between the germline ends is 16 bases. The library relied on the immunoSEQ multiplex PCR assay. A mixture of 60 forward primers for TCR Vbeta segments and 13 reverse primers for TCR Jbeta segments was used in the multiplex PCR. The CDR3 region of rearranged TCR beta genes was amplified from genomic DNA with a multiplex PCR assay. On the Illumina HiSeq System, the amplified TCR beta libraries were sequenced as 87-base-pair reads. As for the authors' bioinformatics: A later analysis tallied around 82 million unique TCR beta chains across the 666 repertoires, and 10 million to 11 million of those chains were shared by two or more donors. To remove PCR and sequencing errors, raw reads were error-corrected and collapsed into unique sequences using a nearest-neighbor algorithm that merged closely related sequences. Alignment of CDR3 sequences to IMGT reference sequences was used to assign V, D and J gene segments. For a sequence to be retained, a match of at least six nucleotides to both a V gene segment and a J gene segment was required. Rearrangements were called productive when the CDR3 lacked stop codons and stayed in frame with V and J; all others were non-productive. CDR3 was defined by IMGT convention, running from the second conserved V-encoded cysteine to the conserved J-encoded phenylalanine. In an earlier analysis of just under 600 of the donors, sequences lacking an unambiguous match to a single V gene segment were excluded. An earlier analysis of roughly 590 of the donors called V segments functional above 56.7% productive rearrangements and segregating when the between-donor standard deviation exceeded 5%. A statistical classification framework was developed to diagnose cytomegalovirus status using the catalog of TCR beta chain sequences. V and J gene assignment, in a later analysis, came from comparing TCR nucleotide sequences with IMGT/GENE-DB human TR gene sequences. The TCRdist pipeline was used in a later analysis to assign CDR3 sequences and most-parsimonious VDJ recombination scenarios. In a later analysis, each TCR beta chain was defined by its CDR3 amino acid sequence together with its V-gene family, and reads lacking a unique V-gene family were excluded. In a later analysis, 550 to 650 highly shared, low-generation-probability nucleotide sequences were removed to address suspected cross-contamination and a sequencing artifact. In a later analysis, a clonal expansion index was calculated for each public chain from normalized within-repertoire ranks of inferred template counts. In a later analysis, generation probabilities were computed using a VDJ recombination model fitted to out-of-frame rearrangements, and the results were checked against IGoR. In a later analysis, hypergeometric tests were used to score TCR-TCR, TCR-HLA and TCR-CMV co-occurrence, with a repertoire-size bias correction applied to TCR pairs. A later analysis estimated false discovery rates by permuting HLA or CMV assignments 20 times. A later analysis grouped co-occurring TCRs with DBSCAN, adding TCRdist sequence similarity when clustering within HLA-allele-positive subsets. For co-occurrence clustering, repertoires with fewer than 30,000 or more than 120,000 public chains were excluded, along with about five repertoires with anomalous nucleotide sharing. TCRdb retrieved this table from immuneACCESS and kept in-frame rearrangements only. Not all clones are present; in checked studies, unresolved V genes account for under half, and no reason is known for the remainder. The DNA was the basis for D and trimming; V, J and clone size are from that table. This sample lists about 250,000 clones; roughly two thirds were detected once. In total, the top ten clones hold around 2.3% of the sample.

This chain is built from TRBV5-1 and TRBJ1-3, with a weak D call of TRBD1 (6 bases match). Specimen: PBMCs. This receptor was obtained from a female donor in good health and CMV-seronegative. The nucleotides read TGCGCCAGCAGCCCTCCGGGACAATCTACTGGAAACACCATATATTTT. Its translation reads: CASSPPGQSTGNTIYF.